The 25 T cell receptor beta chains below come from one sample, sequenced in a study of OX40 agonist ivuxolimab in advanced cancers. Produced via immunoSEQ multiplex PCR; TCRdb's table is partial and in-frame only. This table holds around 50,000 clones, more than 70% found once. This sample comprised CD4+ or CD8+ T cells sorted from blood, obtained in a trial of the OX40 agonist ivuxolimab. These receptors were obtained from an adult with an advanced solid tumor such as melanoma, head and neck, liver or kidney cancer.

CDR3 coding DNA: TGTGCCAGCAGCTTAGGGGCCTCGGCAGGGGACCGCGGGGAGCTGTTTTTT. Translation: CASSLGASAGDRGELFF. The J gene is TRBJ2-2, the V gene TRBV7-3; TRBD1 might be the D (6 bases). Germline V gene lookup returns CDR1 SGHTA and CDR2 FQGTGA. Trimming took off 2 bases at V and 7 bases at J, with 20 bases between the two ends. The CDR3 loop spans 17 amino acids.

The chain links TRBV7-3 to TRBJ2-7; 11 bases map to TRBD2. The germline CDR1 and CDR2 sequences are SGHTA and FQGTGA. The CDR3 length is 15 residues. J lost 6 bases, V lost 1 base, and 5 bases had no gene match. The CDR3 bases are TGTGCCAGCAGCTTAATGCCTAGCGGGAGGCTCGAGCAGTACTTC. Residues: CASSLMPSGRLEQYF.

The chain joins TRBV18 to TRBJ2-1; D is ambiguous. Per the germline V gene, CDR1 is KGHSH and CDR2 is LQKENI. The length of the CDR3 is 14 residues. V lost 2 bases to trimming and J lost 6 bases, with 11 bases between them. The CDR3 spells CASSPGKALNEQFF. DNA for the CDR3: TGTGCCAGCTCACCAGGTAAAGCCCTCAATGAGCAGTTCTTC.

The V call is TRBV5-1, the J call TRBJ2-7; D unclear. CDR3 length equals 14 residues. The ends were cut back, 4 bases at V and 0 bases at J, with 11 bases in the middle. Germline loops: CDR1 SGHRS, CDR2 YFSETQ. Here the CDR3 reads CASSGFPGSYEQYF. The DNA of the CDR3 is TGCGCCAGCAGCGGGTTTCCAGGCTCCTACGAGCAGTACTTC.

The J gene is TRBJ1-1, the V gene TRBV2; D unresolved. Germline V gene lookup returns CDR1 SNHLY and CDR2 FYNNEI. CDR3 length equals 14 residues. V lost 6 bases and J 4 bases, leaving 15 bases between the germline ends. The CDR3 coding sequence is TGTGCCAGCAGCCCTGGACTGGGGTTCACTGAAGCTTTCTTT. This sequence encodes CASSPGLGFTEAFF.

This chain links TRBV4-1 with TRBJ2-3; 9 nucleotides match TRBD2. The CDR3 extends over 17 amino acids. Trimming took 1 base from V and 5 from J; bases not matched to a gene: 10. Per the germline V gene, CDR1 is MGHRA and CDR2 is YSYEKL. This CDR3 reads CASSQGPGGRVGDTQYF. DNA for the CDR3: TGCGCCAGCAGCCAAGGGCCGGGCGGGAGGGTTGGAGATACGCAGTATTTT.

The V gene is TRBV19, the J gene TRBJ1-5, with D unresolved. CDR1 LNHDA and CDR2 SQIVND come from the germline V gene (reference sequence). V lost 5 bases and J 1 base, leaving 18 bases between the germline ends. The CDR3 is made up of 17 amino acids. In DNA, the CDR3 is TGTGCCAGTAGTGGCCTCGGAGGTGGTTACAGCAATCAGCCCCAGCATTTT. It yields the protein CASSGLGGGYSNQPQHF.

V and J are TRBV5-4 and TRBJ2-2, with TRBD1 identical over 8 bases. V dropped 4 bases and J dropped 1; count of bases not matched to a gene: 3. There are 15 residues in the CDR3. Germline lookup yields CDR1 SGHNT and CDR2 YYREEE (reference sequence). The CDR3 region is CASSPGTGNTGELFF. CDR3 coding DNA: TGTGCCAGCAGCCCCGGGACAGGGAACACCGGGGAGCTGTTTTTT.

The chain joins TRBV2 to TRBJ2-1; 7 nucleotides line up with TRBD2. CDR1 SNHLY and CDR2 FYNNEI come from the germline V gene. CDR3 size: 14 residues. Losses at the gene ends were 5 bases for V and 4 bases for J; bases not matched to a gene: 5. CDR3 nucleotide sequence: TGTGCCAGCAGTTCTAGCGGTCTTTACAATGAGCAGTTCTTC. Encoded protein: CASSSSGLYNEQFF.

The gene calls are TRBV6-1 and TRBJ1-1; D unclear. The V gene lost 2 bases and the J gene lost 1 base, with 11 bases spanning the gap. Germline V gives CDR1 MNHNS, CDR2 SASEGT. This CDR3 contains 15 residues. The CDR3 DNA reads as TGTGCCAGCAGTGAAAGGATAGTCAGGAACACTGAAGCTTTCTTT. It is translated as CASSERIVRNTEAFF.

The chain links TRBV6-6 to TRBJ2-7; 9 bases fit TRBD1. V trimming: 5 bases; J trimming: 5 bases; junction bases outside the gene matches: 7. The germline V gene encodes CDR1 MNHNY and CDR2 SVGAGI (reference sequence). The CDR3 has 14 amino acids. The CDR3 DNA reads TGTGCCAGCAGTACACCACACAGGGGGCACGAGCAGTACTTC. Its protein is CASSTPHRGHEQYF.

The rearrangement uses TRBV27 and TRBJ1-4, with D unresolved. Trimming left V 8 bases short and J 8 bases short, with 12 bases between. In germline, CDR1 is MNHEY, CDR2 SMNVEV (reference sequence). There are 12 residues in the CDR3. CDR3: CASPLRNEKLFF. The CDR3 DNA follows: TGTGCCAGCCCTTTGCGGAACGAAAAACTGTTTTTT. Using reference TRBV27 and TRBJ1-4 for the parts outside the CDR3, the full variable domain is EAQVTQNPRYLITVTGKKLTVTCSQNMNHEYMSWYRQDPGLGLRQIYYSMNVEVTDKGDVPEGYKVSRKEKRNFPLILESPSPNQTSLYFCASPLRNEKLFFGSGTQLSVL.

V gene TRBV4-1 combines with J gene TRBJ2-3, with D perhaps TRBD2 (5 bases). The CDR3 is 17 amino acids. V lost 2 bases, J lost 5 bases, and 20 bases lay in between. Germline V CDR1 and CDR2: MGHRA, YSYEKL. CDR3 in DNA: TGCGCCAGCAGCCAACGCCCGAGGTCGGGCCGGGAAGATACGCAGTATTTT. Its protein product is CASSQRPRSGREDTQYF.

CDR3 DNA sequence: TGTGCCAGCAGCTCCCTTAGCGGGAGGGGCTACACCGGGGAGCTGTTTTTT. Translation gives CASSSLSGRGYTGELFF. V and J are TRBV7-8 and TRBJ2-2; 11 bases are a match to TRBD2. The CDR3 has 17 amino acids. Germline lookup yields CDR1 SGHVS and CDR2 FQNEAQ. Trimming cost V 4 bases and J 3 bases; bases outside gene matches: 7.

The V call is TRBV27, the J call TRBJ1-2; the D gene is possibly TRBD1 (5 bases). This CDR3 spans 15 amino acids. The germline V and J ends were trimmed by 4 bases and 5 bases, with 17 bases remaining between them. From germline, CDR1 is MNHEY and CDR2 SMNVEV (reference sequence). The CDR3 reads CASSSLGGVGYGYTF. The CDR3 region has the DNA TGTGCCAGCAGTTCCCTCGGGGGGGTGGGGTATGGCTACACCTTC.

CDR3 sequence reads: CSGRGGRVGTDTQYF. The DNA for the CDR3 is TGCAGCGGGCGAGGCGGGAGGGTCGGCACAGATACGCAGTATTTT. The gene calls are TRBV29-1 and TRBJ2-3, with 9 bases matching TRBD2. V lost 7 bases to trimming and J lost 1 base; unmatched junction nucleotides: 9. Germline CDR1 and CDR2: SQVTM and ANQGSEA. The CDR3 spans 15 residues.

The chain joins TRBV10-3 to TRBJ2-6; 11 bases fit TRBD1. The trim removed 7 bases at V and 0 bases at J, leaving 5 bases unmatched. This CDR3 has 17 residues. Germline CDR1 is ENHRY and CDR2 is SYGVKD. Here the CDR3 reads CAITGTGGSSGANVLTF. The CDR3 bases are TGTGCCATCACTGGGACAGGGGGTAGCTCTGGGGCCAACGTCCTGACTTTC.

This rearrangement joins TRBV19 to TRBJ1-1; D may be TRBD1 (6 bases). Germline CDR1 and CDR2: LNHDA and SQIVND (reference sequence). This CDR3 region has 16 residues. V was pared by 3 bases and J by 1 base, with 15 bases between. CDR3 protein: CASSIGSGQWNTEAFF. The CDR3 nucleotides read TGTGCCAGTAGTATTGGGTCGGGACAATGGAACACTGAAGCTTTCTTT. The variable domain in full, completed from reference TRBV19 and TRBJ1-1, reads DGGITQSPKYLFRKEGQNVTLSCEQNLNHDAMYWYRQDPGQGLRLIYYSQIVNDFQKGDIAEGYSVSREKKESFPLTVTSAQKNPTAFYLCASSIGSGQWNTEAFFGQGTRLTVV.

J is TRBJ1-3 and V is TRBV7-6; no definite D call. CDR1 and CDR2 from the germline V gene are SGHVS and FNYEAQ. This CDR3 has 13 amino acids. Deletions cut 1 base from V and 4 bases from J, with 5 bases between. The CDR3 sequence: CASSLGGGNTIYF. The CDR3 DNA reads as TGTGCCAGCAGCTTAGGAGGGGGAAACACCATATATTTT.

The V call is TRBV5-1, the J call TRBJ1-2; D may be TRBD1 (5 bases). The CDR3 has 13 amino acids. Germline CDR1 reads SGHRS; CDR2 reads YFSETQ. The V end lost 4 bases, the J end lost 5 bases, and 12 bases lay between the germline ends. The CDR3 is CASSRDPSYGYTF. The DNA of the CDR3 is TGCGCCAGCAGCAGGGACCCATCTTATGGCTACACCTTC. Together with reference TRBV5-1 and TRBJ1-2, the CDR3 gives the full variable domain: KAGVTQTPRYLIKTRGQQVTLSCSPISGHRSVSWYQQTPGQGLQFLFEYFSETQRNKGNFPGRFSGRQFSNSRSEMNVSTLELGDSALYLCASSRDPSYGYTFGSGTRLTVV.

This rearrangement joins TRBV7-9 to TRBJ2-7, with D maybe TRBD1 (6 bases). Germline V gene sequence: CDR1 SEHNR, CDR2 FQNEAQ (reference sequence). Trimming removed 10 bases from V and 6 bases from J, with 13 bases in between. The CDR3 spans 11 residues. As DNA, the CDR3 is TGTGCCACCCAAAGGGACACCGAGCAGTACTTC. Translating it yields CATQRDTEQYF.

This sequence joins TRBV11-2 and TRBJ2-7; D is undetermined. Trimming shortened V by 1 base and J by 0 bases, and 4 bases separated the two germline ends. The CDR3 is made up of 13 amino acids. Germline CDR1 is SGHAT and CDR2 is FQNNGV. CDR3 in DNA: TGTGCCAGCAGCTTAGCGGTCTCCTACGAGCAGTACTTC. Amino acid sequence: CASSLAVSYEQYF.

The chain has TRBV7-9 and TRBJ1-1; maybe TRBD1 (5 bases). There are 14 residues in the CDR3. Per germline, CDR1 SEHNR and CDR2 FQNEAQ (reference sequence). With 0 bases removed from V and 4 bases from J, the gap between germline ends came to 9 bases. This CDR3 is CASSLAGRATEAFF. The DNA for the CDR3 is TGTGCCAGCAGCTTAGCCGGCAGGGCCACTGAAGCTTTCTTT.

The V gene is TRBV5-1, the J gene TRBJ2-7; no clear D gene. The germline V gene has CDR1 SGHRS and CDR2 YFSETQ. The V gene lost 4 bases and the J gene lost 3 bases, with 11 bases spanning the gap. The CDR3 runs to 13 residues. The CDR3: CASSLDGNYEQYF. The CDR3, as DNA: TGCGCCAGCAGCCTGGACGGAAACTACGAGCAGTACTTC.

The chain is built from TRBV15 and TRBJ2-1, with D possibly being TRBD1 (5 bases). Germline-derived CDR1 and CDR2 are LNHNV and YYDKDF (reference sequence). The CDR3 is 15 residues long. V lost 1 base and J 4 bases, leaving 11 bases between the germline ends. The CDR3 loop reads CATSRVQAGYNEQFF. In DNA form, the CDR3 reads TGTGCCACCAGCAGAGTACAGGCCGGGTACAATGAGCAGTTCTTC.